The sequence of this T cell receptor beta chain was determined in a study of T cell changes during pregnancy in multiple sclerosis. Clones were sequenced by immunoSEQ multiplex PCR, and TCRdb holds only the in-frame ones, with some missing. The sample yields approximately 100,000 clones, 90% to 95% seen once. Per germline, CDR1 MNHEY and CDR2 SVGAGI. Trimming pared 0 bases from V and 7 bases from J, leaving 10 bases between. This CDR3 contains 14 residues. The TCR was taken from a female donor in good health, enrolled as a control in a pregnancy study. The specimen comprised peripheral blood, sampled after pregnancy. The V gene is TRBV6-5, the J gene TRBJ1-5, with D perhaps TRBD1 (5 bases). The CDR3 reads CASSYSRAEQPQHF. The CDR3 DNA reads as TGTGCCAGCAGTTACTCCAGGGCGGAGCAGCCCCAGCATTTT.